This T cell receptor (beta chain) was recorded in a study of blood T cells in healthy people across ages. It was with a sample-barcoded 5' primer and a J-beta primer mix that a second PCR of about 6 to 11 cycles was run. TCRdb used MiXCR to reprocess the 5' RACE reads, holding one entry per CDR3 protein. The sample consists of some 700,000 distinct CDR3 sequences, approximately 22% of them appearing once. This clonotype showed up just a few times. V gave up 5 bases and J gave up 7 bases; unmatched junction bases: 7. CDR3 length: 13 residues. Germline lookup yields CDR1 MNHEY and CDR2 SVGAGI. The TCR comes from a man aged 65 to 85 in good health. V and J are TRBV6-5 and TRBJ1-2, with TRBD1 matching over 7 bases. Input material: blood. CDR3 in DNA: TGTGCCAGCAGTCCCCCGACAGGGTCTGGCTACACCTTC. It translates to CASSPPTGSGYTF.